This TCR beta chain was observed in a study of T cells in Graves' hyperthyroidism and ophthalmopathy. Diagnosis rested on symptoms, serum thyroxine and TRAb, thyroid ultrasound, and orbital computed tomography. To note about this clonotype: What it binds is unknown.

There were TCR beta CDR3 regions amplified from RNA transcripts. First-round RT-PCR targeting the TCR CDR3 was performed with the HTBI primer set. MiXCR, run by TCRdb on the multiplex PCR reads, gives a single entry per CDR3 protein. The sample consists of roughly 500,000 distinct CDR3 sequences, around 43% of them appearing once. Study findings and constraints: Ophthalmopathy got predicted by the model a median about six months before its onset. Ophthalmopathy and stable hyperthyroidism were told apart by a 13 V-J model. Expanded thyroid clonotypes (above 0.001) were mostly also found in blood.

The CDR3 extends over 12 amino acids. The germline V gene has CDR1 LNHDA and CDR2 SQIVND (reference sequence). V lost 9 bases and J lost 8, with 13 bases in between. The sequencing sample was made of peripheral blood or thyroid tissue (not recorded which). The V and J genes are TRBV19 and TRBJ2-2; D remains ambiguous. The TCR originated in an adult woman with Graves' disease, either hyperthyroidism or ophthalmopathy (not recorded which). CDR3 residues: CASERLWGELFF. The DNA for the CDR3 is TGTGCCAGCGAACGACTTTGGGGGGAGCTGTTTTTT.